This is a list of T cell receptor beta chains from one sample in a study of response to subunit inactivated influenza vaccine. TCRdb called the RT-PCR reads again in MiXCR, with one record for every CDR3 protein. The sample lists around 760,000 distinct CDR3 sequences, approximately 15% occurring once. This specimen consisted of PBMCs from blood, obtained around 14 days before vaccination. All receptors derive from a man aged 50-59 years who received an inactivated influenza vaccine. The CDR3 runs from the conserved cysteine through the conserved F or W. D genes are given only for firm matches. Clone size appears in some rows only: once, few, many, or a class for an expanded clone.

cdr3_nt cdr3_aa clone_size v_call d_call j_call
TGCAGTGCTAGAAGAGGGGGTTTGAACACTGAAGCTTTCTTT CSARRGGLNTEAFF NA TRBV20-1 NA TRBJ1-1
TGCGCCAGCAGCCTAGGCCTAGCGGGGGGGCCAGACACCGGGGAGCTGTTTTTT CASSLGLAGGPDTGELFF many TRBV5-1 TRBD2 TRBJ2-2
TGTGCCAGCAGTTACTCGGATCGGGCTACGGCCAATGAGCAGTTCTTC CASSYSDRATANEQFF NA TRBV6-2/TRBV6-3 NA TRBJ2-1
TGCGCCAGCAGCTTGGCCGTGGGACAGACCACAGATACGCAGTATTTT CASSLAVGQTTDTQYF few TRBV5-1 TRBD1 TRBJ2-3
TGCAGTGCTAGAACAGGGGCGGGGGAGCAGTACTTC CSARTGAGEQYF many TRBV20-1 NA TRBJ2-7
TGTGCCAGCAGTATGGGACAGAAGCAGTACTTC CASSMGQKQYF NA TRBV7-9 TRBD1 TRBJ2-4
TGCGCCAGCAGCTTGGATCAGGGAGAAAAACTGTTTTTT CASSLDQGEKLFF many TRBV5-1 NA TRBJ1-4
TGCGCCAGCAGCTTGTCCACTAGCGGGAGAACCTACAATGAGCAGTTCTTC CASSLSTSGRTYNEQFF NA TRBV5-1 TRBD2 TRBJ2-1
TGTGCCAGCAGCTTTGAGAGTTCTGCTGAGCAGTTCTTC CASSFESSAEQFF few TRBV7-9 NA TRBJ2-1
TGTGCCAGCAGCGGGGGACTAGCTGGGGCCAACGTCCTGACTTTC CASSGGLAGANVLTF NA TRBV5-5 TRBD2 TRBJ2-6
TGTGCCAGCAGCTTGGTTAGGACAGGAAATCAGCCCCAGCATTTT CASSLVRTGNQPQHF few TRBV5-8 TRBD1 TRBJ1-5
TGTGCCAGCCGATTCCGACTAGCGGCGTCCTACAATGAGCAGTTCTTC CASRFRLAASYNEQFF few TRBV27 TRBD2 TRBJ2-1
TGTGCCAGCAGCCAAGACCAGGGGAGTGAAAAACTGTTTTTT CASSQDQGSEKLFF NA TRBV4-2 NA TRBJ1-4
TGTGCCAGCAGCCGGCTGGGAGCCCATAGCAATCAGCCCCAGCATTTT CASSRLGAHSNQPQHF NA TRBV6-1 NA TRBJ1-5
TGTGCCAGCTTGAGGCTACAGGGGACTAATGAGCAGTTCTTC CASLRLQGTNEQFF NA TRBV11-2 NA TRBJ2-1
TGTGCCAGCAGAGGGACAAGCTCTGGAAACACCATATATTTT CASRGTSSGNTIYF many TRBV28 NA TRBJ1-3
TGTGCCAGCAGCTTTTTCGACAGGGTCACCGGGGAGCTGTTTTTT CASSFFDRVTGELFF few TRBV11-2 TRBD1 TRBJ2-2
TGCAGTGCCCACACGACAGCGGGAGCATCCTACAATGAGCAGTTCTTC CSAHTTAGASYNEQFF few TRBV20-1 TRBD2 TRBJ2-1
TGCGCCAGCATCCCACAGGGTGCTGGAGATACGCAGTATTTT CASIPQGAGDTQYF NA TRBV5-1 NA TRBJ2-3
TGCAGTGCTATCGGGACATTGAATGAAAAACTGTTTTTT CSAIGTLNEKLFF few TRBV20-1 NA TRBJ1-4
TGTGCCAGCAGCTTAGGTCGGACAGGGGGCGATGGCTACACCTTC CASSLGRTGGDGYTF few TRBV7-2 TRBD1 TRBJ1-2
TGTGCCAGCAGCCGCATCACTAGCGGGGGGGCGAATACGCAGTATTTT CASSRITSGGANTQYF few TRBV6-1 TRBD2 TRBJ2-3
TGTGCCACGTCGACCAGTCGCATCTCTGGAAACACCATATATTTT CATSTSRISGNTIYF few TRBV19 NA TRBJ1-3
TGTGCCAGCAGCTCCCGCAGGGGAATTGGAGTCACTGAAGCTTTCTTT CASSSRRGIGVTEAFF few TRBV5-5 NA TRBJ1-1
TGTGCCAGCAGCCCTCCCGGACTAGCGGGGATTGAGTTCTTC CASSPPGLAGIEFF many TRBV9 TRBD2 TRBJ2-1